The clone carrying this T cell receptor beta chain was seen at least ten times. The antigen is not known. CDR3 length: 16 amino acids. Trimming stripped 5 bases from V and 5 bases from J, with 19 bases between. Germline CDR1 is LNHDA and CDR2 is SQIVND (reference sequence). Construction of TCR beta libraries relied on iRepertoire HTBI primers and on Arm-PCR targeting CDR3 regions. A single record per CDR3 protein comes from TCRdb applying MiXCR to the multiplex PCR reads. Found here are some 250,000 distinct CDR3 sequences, approximately 16% of them singletons; the top ten hold more than 20%. The data were obtained in a study of regulatory T cells in long-lasting Graves disease. About the study: Graves' patients diagnosed newly had used antithyroid drugs under 3 months.

Points from the study as a whole: TRBV28 was favored in persistent disease, as were TRBJ1-2 and TRBJ2-5.

Regarding time point: newly diagnosed GD, antithyroid drugs for less than 3 months. Generation of the TCR library employed RNA extracted from PBMCs. V usage is TRBV19 and J usage is TRBJ1-5, with a weak D call TRBD1 (6 bases). The starting material was peripheral blood mononuclear cells (PBMCs), obtained at new diagnosis, from a patient treated with antithyroid drugs. The sequence derives from a female donor with Graves disease. The CDR3 DNA reads as TGTGCCAGTAGTGCCCTAGAGGGGGGACATTATCAGCCCCAGCATTTT. It yields the protein CASSALEGGHYQPQHF.